Reported below is one TCR beta chain. Its antigen is not known. The repertoire was sequenced with immunoSEQ multiplex PCR; TCRdb's copy has only in-frame clones and lacks some. The sample yields some 500,000 clones, roughly 95% seen once. The CDR3 is 16 residues long. The germline V gene encodes CDR1 LNHDA and CDR2 SQIVND (reference sequence). J gave up 0 bases and V 8 bases, and 7 bases lay outside the gene matches. These data are taken from a study of shared clonotypes between healthy human individuals. Study conclusions and caveats: An effect of sequencing depth on clonotype sharing among donors was expected. Non-shared clonotypes had lower generation probabilities than those shared by all four donors. As a rule, naive subsets had a larger estimated richness than memory subsets.

Adult Caucasians living in Nashville, Tennessee made up all of the donors. The source is a woman aged 25 to 39 in good health. Sequencing used naive CD4+ T cells sorted from blood. Subset in this sample: CD45RA+ positively selected. The genes are TRBV19 and TRBJ2-3; 11 bases match TRBD1. CDR3: CASGDRGRASTDTQYF. As DNA, the CDR3 is TGTGCCAGTGGGGACAGGGGGAGGGCTAGCACAGATACGCAGTATTTT.